A single T cell receptor (beta chain) is shown here with its context. Its target is unknown. CDR1 is MDHEN, CDR2 SYDVKM, per germline. This CDR3 is built from 11 residues. Trimming left V 5 bases short and J 4 bases short, with 0 bases between. The data derive from a study of shared clonotypes between healthy human individuals. General study points: Shared clonotypes across all four donors exceeded non-shared ones in generation probability. Across a handful of donors, naive CD4 shared around 5.1%, naive CD8 around 3.5%, memory CD4 roughly 2.2%, memory CD8 0.4% to 0.5%.

Clones were sequenced by immunoSEQ multiplex PCR, and TCRdb holds only the in-frame ones, with some missing. The data contain about 1.1 million clones, approximately 77% of them singletons. This clonotype originated in a man in his late teens or twenties in good health. Some clones in this sample may be carry-over from other donors' samples. Sequenced material: memory CD4+ T cells from PBMCs. Subset indicated: CD45RA-negative fraction. This rearrangement joins TRBV28 to TRBJ2-6, with D uncertain. The CDR3 bases are TGTGCCAGCAGTGGGGCCAACGTCCTGACTTTC. Translation gives CASSGANVLTF.